This TCR beta chain was documented in a study of T cells in Graves' hyperthyroidism and ophthalmopathy. Study-wide results and caveats: Before onset, by a median of approximately 6.2 months, the model predicted ophthalmopathy.

Details on this clonotype: Its antigen is undetermined.

Diagnoses were made from clinical symptoms, serum measures (thyroxine and TRAb), thyroid ultrasound and orbital computed tomography. Amplification of TCR beta CDR3 regions used RNA as the template. Initially, a first-round RT-PCR of the TCR CDR3 employed the HTBI primer set. Each CDR3 protein is one row after TCRdb ran MiXCR on the multiplex PCR reads. The sample lists approximately 590,000 distinct CDR3 sequences; under 60% were seen once. Germline V lookup: CDR1 DFQATT, CDR2 SNEGSKA (reference sequence). CDR3 length: 12 amino acids. The chain links TRBV20-1 to TRBJ1-1, with D maybe TRBD1 (6 bases). The sequenced material came from peripheral blood or thyroid tissue (not recorded which). The receptor was derived from a woman aged 18-29 years with Graves' hyperthyroidism. The CDR3 reads CSLFRGGTEAFF. For the CDR3, the DNA is TGCAGCTTGTTCAGGGGCGGCACTGAAGCTTTCTTT.